This TCR beta chain was sequenced for a study of cytomegalovirus exposure and HLA in healthy donors. Study information: The same platform used for the roughly 610 first-cohort repertoires was also used for the 100 to 150 validation repertoires, as a later analysis reported.

Study-wide findings and caveats: The majority of TCR sequences were rare, yet some public TCRs appeared in many donors. Cytomegalovirus association was listed for approximately 160 TCR beta chains.

The donors were in the roughly 130-subject validation cohort; that cohort was separate from the roughly 700-subject first cohort. Clones were read by immunoSEQ multiplex PCR, and TCRdb kept only the in-frame ones, dropping some. The table shows roughly 60,000 clones, with 95% occurring only once. Details on this clone: Antigen unknown.

The germline gives CDR1 SGHKS, CDR2 YYEKEE (reference sequence). Trimming pared 0 bases from V and 2 bases from J, leaving 4 bases between. The length of the CDR3 is 13 residues. This clonotype was sampled from a young woman in good health and CMV-seropositive. This chain joins TRBV5-5 and TRBJ2-3; D gene unclear. Sample: PBMCs. CDR3 protein: CASSLGATDTQYF. The CDR3 DNA follows: TGTGCCAGCAGCTTGGGGGCCACAGATACGCAGTATTTT. The variable domain in full, with the rest retrieved from reference TRBV5-5 and TRBJ2-3, is DAGVTQSPTHLIKTRGQQVTLRCSPISGHKSVSWYQQVLGQGPQFIFQYYEKEERGRGNFPDRFSARQFPNYSSELNVNALLLGDSALYLCASSLGATDTQYFGPGTRLTVL.